This TCR beta chain stems from a study of beta chain features in type 1 diabetes. Expressed TCRB transcripts were sequenced because the isolated RNA had all been reverse transcribed beforehand. Sequencing was performed with immunoSEQ multiplex PCR; in TCRdb, only in-frame clones are kept and a portion is missing. The table shows hundreds of thousands of clones, with more than 12% occurring only once. From germline, CDR1 is SGHTA and CDR2 FQGNSA. The CDR3 loop spans 15 amino acids. Trimming removed 1 base at V and 0 bases at J, with 7 bases between. As regards this clone: Its target is unknown.

General study findings and limits: In every one of the four CD4+ subsets, TCRB CDR3s were moderately but significantly shorter in Type 1 diabetes patients.

The sequencing input was naive CD4+ T cells from blood. This receptor was taken from a man between 18 and 35 years old with type 1 diabetes. The gene calls are TRBV7-2 and TRBJ2-4; D ambiguous. Here the CDR3 reads CASSLDRLAKNIQYF. CDR3 coding DNA: TGTGCCAGCAGCTTAGACAGACTAGCCAAAAACATTCAGTACTTC.